Listed below are T cell receptor beta chains from one sample, sequenced in a study of blood T cell repertoires in COVID-19. Sequencing used immunoSEQ multiplex PCR; TCRdb keeps in-frame clones, though not all of them. This table holds approximately 280,000 clones, approximately 82% found once. The specimen sequenced was PBMCs or T cells enriched from blood (not recorded which). The receptors shown here come from a man in his forties who had been exposed to COVID-19. Both conserved end residues are part of each CDR3. The D gene is left open where the match is weak. Clone size, where shown, is once, few, many, or a class for clones that have expanded.

>TRBV4-2|NA|NA|TRBJ1-1
TGTGCCAGCAGCCAAGGTTCGTCTGAAGCTTTCTTT
CASSQGSSEAFF
>TRBV18|NA|TRBD2|TRBJ2-1
TGTGCCAGCTCACCGCCTGGACTAGCGGAAAAAAATGAGCAGTTCTTC
CASSPPGLAEKNEQFF
>TRBV4-1|NA|NA|TRBJ1-2
TGCGCCAGCAGCCAAGCAATGTTCGCGGGCTATGGCTACACCTTC
CASSQAMFAGYGYTF
>TRBV7-8|NA|TRBD1|TRBJ1-2
TGTGCCAGCAGCCCGGGGACAGGGCAGACAGGCTACACCTTC
CASSPGTGQTGYTF
>TRBV5-1|NA|NA|TRBJ1-3
TGCGCCAGCAGCTTGGCAGGGTTGGGAAACACCATATATTTT
CASSLAGLGNTIYF
>TRBV5-1|NA|NA|TRBJ2-1
TGCGCCAGCAGCTTCTTAGCGGCCGGATCGATGAGTGAGCAGTTCTTC
CASSFLAAGSMSEQFF
>TRBV30|NA|NA|TRBJ1-1
TGTGCCTGGAGTGTGGGAGCTGAAGCTTTCTTT
CAWSVGAEAFF
>TRBV18|NA|NA|TRBJ1-4
TGTGCCAGCTCACCGGGCAGGGGCTCAACTAATGAAAAACTGTTTTTT
CASSPGRGSTNEKLFF
>TRBV29-1|NA|NA|TRBJ2-1
TGCAGCGTTGGGGGCCTGGTAGGAAATGAGCAGTTCTTC
CSVGGLVGNEQFF
>TRBV5-5|NA|TRBD2|TRBJ2-5
TGTGCCAGCAGCTTGCCAATAGGACTAGGAGAGACCCAGTACTTC
CASSLPIGLGETQYF
>TRBV19|once|NA|TRBJ1-5
TGTGCCAGTAGTCAGAACCTGGGCAATCAGCCCCAGCATTTT
CASSQNLGNQPQHF
>TRBV9|NA|NA|TRBJ1-5
TGTGCCAGCAGCGTAGGGGACACAAATCAGCCCCAGCATTTT
CASSVGDTNQPQHF
>TRBV6-1|NA|NA|TRBJ1-5
TGTGCCAGCAGTGAGATGGTGGGGCCTAATCAGCCCCAGCATTTT
CASSEMVGPNQPQHF
>TRBV7-9|NA|TRBD2|TRBJ2-5
TGTGCCAGCAGCAGGGGTAGCGGGACGAGGGCAGAGACCCAGTACTTC
CASSRGSGTRAETQYF
>TRBV5-1|NA|NA|TRBJ2-7
TGCGCCAGCACCCCCCAAGCGAGCTCCTACGAGCAGTACTTC
CASTPQASSYEQYF
>TRBV4-1|few|TRBD1|TRBJ2-5
TGCGCCAGCAGCACCGGACAGGGGGCTTGGGAGACCCAGTACTTC
CASSTGQGAWETQYF
>TRBV11-3|once|TRBD2|TRBJ2-5
TGTGCCAGCAGCTTAGCGGGTCGGACTAGGGTTTTTCAAGAGACCCAGTACTTC
CASSLAGRTRVFQETQYF
>TRBV11-2|NA|TRBD2|TRBJ2-7
TGTGCCAGCAGCCCCGGTAGCGGGACCCTCCTCTCCTACGAGCAGTACTTC
CASSPGSGTLLSYEQYF
>TRBV7-9|NA|TRBD2|TRBJ2-7
TGTGCCAGCAGCCGCGGGACCACTAGCGGGGGACTCTACGAGCAGTACTTC
CASSRGTTSGGLYEQYF
>TRBV19|NA|NA|TRBJ1-2
TGTGCCAGTAGTATAGAACAGAGAATTGGCGGCTACACCTTC
CASSIEQRIGGYTF
>TRBV19|NA|TRBD1|TRBJ2-1
TGTGCCAGTACCTCGGACAGGAGCTCCTACAATGAGCAGTTCTTC
CASTSDRSSYNEQFF
>TRBV6-5|NA|TRBD2|TRBJ2-3
TGTGCCAGCAGTAGCGGGAGGGAAACAGATACGCAGTATTTT
CASSSGRETDTQYF
>TRBV4-1|NA|TRBD2|TRBJ2-7
TGCGCCAGCAGCCCGGTGGGAAGCGGGAACTACGAGCAGTACTTC
CASSPVGSGNYEQYF
>TRBV4-1|NA|NA|TRBJ2-7
TGCGCCAGCAGCCAAGGACAGAACTACGAGCAGTACTTC
CASSQGQNYEQYF
>TRBV9|NA|NA|TRBJ2-3
TGTGCCAGCAGCGTAGGGGCCGCAGATACGCAGTATTTT
CASSVGAADTQYF
>TRBV3-1/TRBV3-2|NA|NA|TRBJ1-4
TGTGCCAGCACAACGGGGGGTAGGAGTGAAAAACTGTTTTTT
CASTTGGRSEKLFF
>TRBV7-9|NA|NA|TRBJ1-6
TGTGCCAGCAGCCTACAGACAGGTCCGAATTCACCCCTCCACTTT
CASSLQTGPNSPLHF
>TRBV5-4|few|NA|TRBJ2-2
TGTGCCAGCAGCTTGGCGGGAGAGGTTACCGGGGAGCTGTTTTTT
CASSLAGEVTGELFF
>TRBV4-1|NA|NA|TRBJ1-3
TGCGCCAGCAGCCAGCTACAGGAACCCTCTGGAAACACCATATATTTT
CASSQLQEPSGNTIYF
>TRBV7-7|NA|NA|TRBJ2-7
TGTGCTAGCAGGGACCCCCAGATCGGAATGCTAGCGCCGTCCCACGAGCAGTACTTC
CASRDPQIGMLAPSHEQYF
>TRBV10-3|NA|NA|TRBJ1-4
TGTGCCATCAGCGACAGAGTCAAGGAAAAACTGTTTTTT
CAISDRVKEKLFF
>TRBV5-1|NA|NA|TRBJ1-4
TGCGCCAGCAGCTCCAGTGCTGAAAAACTGTTTTTT
CASSSSAEKLFF
>TRBV27|NA|TRBD1|TRBJ1-5
TGTGCCAGCAGTCCAGGGACAGTTCCTAATCAGCCCCAGCATTTT
CASSPGTVPNQPQHF